The entry below gives a single T cell receptor beta chain sequence along with its context. Its matching antigen is unknown. The data derive from a study of T cells in Graves' hyperthyroidism and ophthalmopathy. Findings and caveats of the study: A model of 13 V-J pairs discriminated ophthalmopathy from stable hyperthyroidism. In blood, most of the thyroid clonotypes expanded above 0.001 were also present.

Regions amplified from RNA transcripts were the TCR beta CDR3 regions. RT-PCR in the first round (using the HTBI primer set) targeted the TCR CDR3. TCRdb analysed the multiplex PCR reads with MiXCR anew, one entry per CDR3 protein. This sample carries around 440,000 distinct CDR3 sequences, 15% to 18% of them seen once, and the ten largest clones take 12% to 15%. The patients, who ranged from 18 to 65 in age, presented with newly diagnosed hyperthyroidism lasting under 2 months. CDR1 and CDR2 from the germline V gene are LNHDA and SQIVND (reference sequence). The CDR3 runs 20 residues. V was pared by 7 bases and J by 1 base, with 19 bases of the junction left unmatched.

The chain combines TRBV19 with TRBJ1-5; 10 positions match TRBD1. Source material: blood. This TCR derives from a woman aged 18-35 years with Graves' hyperthyroidism. As DNA, the CDR3 is TGTGCCAGTACACTCGTAGGACAGGGGGGGTCCTTGACGAGCAATCAGCCCCAGCATTTT. As protein: CASTLVGQGGSLTSNQPQHF.